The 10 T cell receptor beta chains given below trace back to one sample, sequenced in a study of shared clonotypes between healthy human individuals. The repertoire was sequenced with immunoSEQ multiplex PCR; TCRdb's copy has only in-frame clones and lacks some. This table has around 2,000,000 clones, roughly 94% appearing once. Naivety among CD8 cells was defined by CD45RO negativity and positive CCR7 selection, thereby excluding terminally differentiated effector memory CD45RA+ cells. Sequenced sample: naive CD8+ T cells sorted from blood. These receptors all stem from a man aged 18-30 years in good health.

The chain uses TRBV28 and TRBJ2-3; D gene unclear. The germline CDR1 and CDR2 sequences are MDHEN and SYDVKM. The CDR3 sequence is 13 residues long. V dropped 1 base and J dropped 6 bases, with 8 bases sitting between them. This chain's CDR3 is CASSLLRLDTQYF. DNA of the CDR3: TGTGCCAGCAGTTTATTGCGCCTGGATACGCAGTATTTT.

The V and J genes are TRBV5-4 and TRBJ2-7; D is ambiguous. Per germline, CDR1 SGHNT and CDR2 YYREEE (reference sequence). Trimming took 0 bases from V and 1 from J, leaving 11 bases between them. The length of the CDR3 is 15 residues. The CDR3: CASSLVALGSYEQYF. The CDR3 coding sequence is TGTGCCAGCAGCTTGGTTGCATTGGGGTCCTACGAGCAGTACTTC.

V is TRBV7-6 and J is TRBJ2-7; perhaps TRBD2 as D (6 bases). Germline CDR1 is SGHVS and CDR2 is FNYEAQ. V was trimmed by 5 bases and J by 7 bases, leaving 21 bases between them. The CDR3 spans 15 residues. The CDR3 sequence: CASSPLRDGGFEQYF. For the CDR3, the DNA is TGTGCCAGCAGCCCCCTCCGGGACGGGGGATTTGAGCAGTACTTC. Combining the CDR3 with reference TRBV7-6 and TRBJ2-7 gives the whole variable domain GAGVSQSPRYKVTKRGQDVALRCDPISGHVSLYWYRQALGQGPEFLTYFNYEAQQDKSGLPNDRFSAERPEGSISTLTIQRTEQRDSAMYRCASSPLRDGGFEQYFGPGTRLTVT.

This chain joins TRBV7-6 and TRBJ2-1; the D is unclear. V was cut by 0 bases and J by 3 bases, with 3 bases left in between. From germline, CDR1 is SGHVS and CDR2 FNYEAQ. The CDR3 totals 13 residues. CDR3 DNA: TGTGCCAGCAGCTTAGCTCTCTACAATGAGCAGTTCTTC. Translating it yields CASSLALYNEQFF.

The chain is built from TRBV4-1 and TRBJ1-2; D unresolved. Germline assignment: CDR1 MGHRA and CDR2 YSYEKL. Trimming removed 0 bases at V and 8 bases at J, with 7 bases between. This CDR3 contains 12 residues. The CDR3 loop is CASSQEGLGYTF. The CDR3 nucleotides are TGCGCCAGCAGCCAAGAAGGGTTGGGCTACACCTTC.

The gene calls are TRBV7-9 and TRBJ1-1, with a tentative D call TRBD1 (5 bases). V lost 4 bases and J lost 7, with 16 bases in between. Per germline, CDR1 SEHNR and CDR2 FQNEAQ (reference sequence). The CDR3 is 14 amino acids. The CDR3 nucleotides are TGTGCCAGCAGCTCAGATGGGACGCGAGGTGAAGCTTTCTTT. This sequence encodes CASSSDGTRGEAFF.

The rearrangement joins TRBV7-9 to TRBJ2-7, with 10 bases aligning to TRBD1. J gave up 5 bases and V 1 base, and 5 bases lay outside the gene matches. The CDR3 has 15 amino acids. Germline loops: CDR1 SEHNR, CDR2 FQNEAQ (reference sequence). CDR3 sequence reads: CASSLVGQGDHEQYF. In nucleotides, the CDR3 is TGTGCCAGCAGCTTAGTTGGACAGGGGGACCACGAGCAGTACTTC.

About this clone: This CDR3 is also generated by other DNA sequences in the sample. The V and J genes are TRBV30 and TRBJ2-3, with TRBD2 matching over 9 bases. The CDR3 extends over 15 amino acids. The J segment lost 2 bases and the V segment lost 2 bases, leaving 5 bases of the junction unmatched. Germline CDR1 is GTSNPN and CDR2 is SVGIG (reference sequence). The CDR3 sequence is CAWSLSGSPTDTQYF. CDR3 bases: TGTGCCTGGAGTCTTAGCGGGAGCCCCACAGATACGCAGTATTTT.

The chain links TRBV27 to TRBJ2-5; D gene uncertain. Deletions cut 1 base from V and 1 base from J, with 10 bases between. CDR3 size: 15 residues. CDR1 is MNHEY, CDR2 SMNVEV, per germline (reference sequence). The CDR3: CASSLFPGPQETQYF. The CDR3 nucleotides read TGTGCCAGCAGTTTATTCCCCGGGCCCCAAGAGACCCAGTACTTC.

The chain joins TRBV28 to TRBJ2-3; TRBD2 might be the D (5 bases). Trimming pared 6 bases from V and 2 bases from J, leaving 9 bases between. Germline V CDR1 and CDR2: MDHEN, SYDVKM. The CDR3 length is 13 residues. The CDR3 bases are TGTGCCAGCAGCACGGGGTTCACAGATACGCAGTATTTT. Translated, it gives CASSTGFTDTQYF.